The text below deals with one T cell receptor (beta chain). The data originate from a study of control samples from healthy donors and cancer patients. Between the trimmed V and J ends, which lost 0 bases and 2 bases, there was a span of 7 bases. There are 14 residues in the CDR3. Germline V lookup: CDR1 SGHDN, CDR2 FVKESK. The repertoire was sequenced with immunoSEQ multiplex PCR; TCRdb's copy has only in-frame clones and lacks some. The table lists over 90,000 clones, 85% to 90% of them singletons, with 15% to 20% in the top ten. Input material: PBMCs. This TCR was sampled from a man aged 60 to 69 with lung cancer. This chain uses TRBV14 with TRBJ2-5, with no clear D. Here the CDR3 reads CASSQDLIQETQYF. Here the CDR3 DNA reads TGTGCCAGCAGCCAAGATCTGATACAAGAGACCCAGTACTTC.